The clone carrying this T cell receptor (beta chain) was recorded many times. MiXCR was run by TCRdb on the RT-PCR reads, yielding one entry per CDR3 protein. The table includes approximately 480,000 distinct CDR3 sequences, roughly 9.7% detected once. The data belong to a study of response to subunit inactivated influenza vaccine. The CDR3 extends over 15 amino acids. Between the trimmed V and J ends, which lost 8 bases and 0 bases, there was a span of 14 bases. This clonotype was sampled from a man between 45 and 60 years old who received an inactivated influenza vaccine. The chain recombines TRBV12-3 or TRBV12-4 with TRBJ1-3; the D is unclear. This specimen was PBMCs from blood, taken roughly 6 weeks after vaccination. DNA for the CDR3: TGTGCCAGCTATTACCAAGGGCCCTCTGGAAACACCATATATTTT. Protein: CASYYQGPSGNTIYF.